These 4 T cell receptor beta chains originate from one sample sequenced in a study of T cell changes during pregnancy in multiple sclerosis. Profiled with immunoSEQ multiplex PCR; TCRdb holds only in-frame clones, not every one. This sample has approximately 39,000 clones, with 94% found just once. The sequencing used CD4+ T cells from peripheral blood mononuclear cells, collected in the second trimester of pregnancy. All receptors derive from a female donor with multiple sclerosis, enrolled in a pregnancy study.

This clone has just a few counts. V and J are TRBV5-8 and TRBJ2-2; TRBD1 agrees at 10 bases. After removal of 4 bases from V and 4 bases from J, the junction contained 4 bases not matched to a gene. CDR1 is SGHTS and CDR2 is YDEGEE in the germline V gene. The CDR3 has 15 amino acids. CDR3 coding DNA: TGTGCCAGCAGCGTCGACAGGGGGCGCACCGGGGAGCTGTTTTTT. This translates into CASSVDRGRTGELFF.

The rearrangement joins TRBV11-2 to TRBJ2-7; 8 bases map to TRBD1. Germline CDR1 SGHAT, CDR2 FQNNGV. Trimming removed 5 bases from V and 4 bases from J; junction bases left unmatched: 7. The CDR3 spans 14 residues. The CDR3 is CASSPGQGGYEQYF. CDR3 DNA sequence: TGTGCCAGCAGCCCCGGACAGGGCGGTTACGAGCAGTACTTC.

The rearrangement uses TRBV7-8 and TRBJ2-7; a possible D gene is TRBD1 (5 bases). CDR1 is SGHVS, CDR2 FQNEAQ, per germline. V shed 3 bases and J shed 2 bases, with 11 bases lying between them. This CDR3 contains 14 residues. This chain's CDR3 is CASSFAGWPYEQYF. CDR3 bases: TGTGCCAGCAGCTTTGCAGGGTGGCCCTACGAGCAGTACTTC.

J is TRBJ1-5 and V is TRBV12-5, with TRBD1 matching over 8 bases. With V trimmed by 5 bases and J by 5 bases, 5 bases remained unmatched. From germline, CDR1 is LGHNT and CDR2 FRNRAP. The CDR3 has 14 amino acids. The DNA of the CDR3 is TGTGCTAGTGGTCCGGACAGGGCGGATCAGCCCCAGCATTTT. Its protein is CASGPDRADQPQHF.